This T cell receptor beta chain was obtained from a study of cytomegalovirus exposure and HLA in healthy donors. General study findings and limits: Within an earlier analysis, most TCR beta V segments proved productive either about 87% or about 30% of the time. For cytomegalovirus status, the classifier reportedly gave diagnoses with high specificity and sensitivity. Some highly shared sequence variants likely arose as a pipeline artifact.

Primers included in the PCR were 60 Vbeta and 13 Jbeta primers. Assay used: immunoSEQ multiplex PCR; TCRdb lists only in-frame clones, some missing. The table records around 160,000 clones, roughly 77% of them present only once. As concerns this clone: What it binds is not known.

Material for sequencing was PBMCs. This sequence originates from a woman aged 40 to 50 in good health and CMV-seropositive.

Here the CDR3 DNA reads TGTGCCAGTAGTATTCGGGGGGAGACTGAAGCTTTCTTT. Amino acid sequence: CASSIRGETEAFF. This rearrangement joins TRBV19 to TRBJ1-1, with a weak D call TRBD1 (5 bases). V lost 3 bases and J lost 5, with 10 bases in between. The CDR3 covers 13 residues. Germline V gene data show CDR1 as LNHDA and CDR2 as SQIVND (reference sequence).